The 14 T cell receptor beta chains reported below all come from one sample, sequenced in a study of cytomegalovirus exposure and HLA in healthy donors. This PCR relied on a set of 60 Vbeta primers and 13 Jbeta primers. Generated by immunoSEQ multiplex PCR, the TCRdb table keeps only in-frame clones and is missing some. The table records 130,000 to 150,000 clones, roughly three quarters of them present only once. Sequenced sample: PBMCs. The receptors here all came from a female donor in good health and CMV-seronegative.

The chain links TRBV30 to TRBJ2-3; D is possibly TRBD2 (5 bases). V was shortened by 0 bases and J by 5 bases, with 6 bases between the two germline ends. Looked up from germline, CDR1 is GTSNPN and CDR2 is SVGIG (reference sequence). The CDR3 sequence is 12 residues long. The CDR3: CAWSVRGDTQYF. The DNA of the CDR3 is TGTGCCTGGAGTGTACGGGGAGATACGCAGTATTTT.

This chain joins TRBV11-2 and TRBJ1-2; the D is unclear. Trimming cost V 5 bases and J 6 bases, with 31 bases left between them. The germline V gene has CDR1 SGHAT and CDR2 FQNNGV. The CDR3 is 19 residues long. The DNA of the CDR3 is TGTGCCAGCAGCCAGCATACCCAGTTCCCCCTCCTCACTATTGATGGCTACACCTTC. Protein sequence: CASSQHTQFPLLTIDGYTF.

This clone was detected only once. The rearrangement links TRBV5-1 to TRBJ1-6; TRBD1 matches at 9 bases. This CDR3 has 16 amino acids. Trimming cost V 2 bases and J 9 bases; bases outside gene matches: 9. Per germline, CDR1 SGHRS and CDR2 YFSETQ. Here the CDR3 DNA reads TGCGCCAGCAGCTTAACCCCGGGACAGGGCGGTTCACCCCTCCACTTT. It specifies CASSLTPGQGGSPLHF.

The rearrangement links TRBV14 to TRBJ1-2, with unresolved D. The CDR3 loop spans 12 amino acids. V shed 4 bases and J shed 7 bases, with 10 bases lying between them. Germline V CDR1 and CDR2: SGHDN, FVKESK. DNA of the CDR3: TGTGCCAGCAGCCGGGTCGGAGGTGGCTACACCTTC. It specifies CASSRVGGGYTF.

CDR3 DNA sequence: TGTGCCAGCAGTTTGACTAGACACAATGAGCAGTTCTTC. Protein sequence: CASSLTRHNEQFF. The chain combines TRBV28 with TRBJ2-1, with TRBD2 as a possible D gene (6 bases). With 3 bases removed from V and 5 bases from J, the gap between germline ends came to 8 bases. Germline assignment: CDR1 MDHEN and CDR2 SYDVKM. The CDR3 has 13 amino acids.

This clone occurred a few times. The chain couples TRBV6-5 to TRBJ1-1; D is ambiguous. Germline lookup yields CDR1 MNHEY and CDR2 SVGAGI. The CDR3 length is 13 residues. The ends were cut back, 6 bases at V and 0 bases at J, with 8 bases in the middle. The CDR3 DNA reads TGTGCCAGCAGCCAAGAGCTGAACACTGAAGCTTTCTTT. This gives the protein CASSQELNTEAFF.

The chain carries TRBV27 and TRBJ1-5, with D possibly matching TRBD1 (5 bases). The germline V gene encodes CDR1 MNHEY and CDR2 SMNVEV (reference sequence). The V gene lost 6 bases and the J gene lost 0 bases, with 15 bases spanning the gap. This CDR3 is built from 16 residues. CDR3 nucleotide sequence: TGTGCCAGCAGACCCACAGGAGCCTATAGCAATCAGCCCCAGCATTTT. Amino acid sequence: CASRPTGAYSNQPQHF.

The chain carries TRBV19 and TRBJ1-5; D unresolved. CDR1 and CDR2 (germline): LNHDA, SQIVND (reference sequence). The ends were cut back, 1 base at V and 6 bases at J, with 13 bases in the middle. This CDR3 contains 15 residues. This chain's CDR3 is CASSIVNLGGQPQHF. The DNA for the CDR3 is TGTGCCAGTAGTATAGTGAACCTCGGCGGTCAGCCCCAGCATTTT. Full variable domain (outside the CDR3, taken from reference TRBV19 and TRBJ1-5): DGGITQSPKYLFRKEGQNVTLSCEQNLNHDAMYWYRQDPGQGLRLIYYSQIVNDFQKGDIAEGYSVSREKKESFPLTVTSAQKNPTAFYLCASSIVNLGGQPQHFGDGTRLSIL.

The chain has TRBV6-6 and TRBJ1-5; TRBD1 agrees at 9 bases. V dropped 9 bases and J dropped 5; count of bases not matched to a gene: 2. Germline CDR1 MNHNY, CDR2 SVGAGI (reference sequence). CDR3 length equals 12 residues. The CDR3 here is CASRQGDQPQHF. CDR3 bases: TGTGCCAGTCGACAGGGGGATCAGCCCCAGCATTTT.

The chain carries TRBV7-9 and TRBJ2-1; D uncertain. Trimming left V 2 bases short and J 6 bases short, with 20 bases between. CDR1 and CDR2 from the germline V gene are SEHNR and FQNEAQ (reference sequence). This CDR3 region has 17 residues. CDR3 loop: CASSLPVQVTVVNEQFF. CDR3 bases: TGTGCCAGCAGCTTACCAGTTCAGGTGACGGTCGTCAATGAGCAGTTCTTC.

The chain joins TRBV6-1 to TRBJ1-5; 8 bases line up with TRBD1. V lost 5 bases to trimming and J lost 1 base; unmatched junction nucleotides: 1. The CDR3 is made up of 14 amino acids. Germline V gene data show CDR1 as MNHNS and CDR2 as SASEGT. This CDR3 reads CASSQGASNQPQHF. The DNA for the CDR3 is TGTGCCAGCAGTCAGGGGGCAAGCAATCAGCCCCAGCATTTT.

In this sample, this clone turned up once. Other DNA sequences from this sample encode an identical CDR3 as well. Written as DNA, the CDR3 is TGCGCCAGCAGCCAAATCGACAGGGTGCCTCCTGAAGCTTTCTTT. Translating gives CASSQIDRVPPEAFF. The chain carries TRBV4-1 and TRBJ1-1; 7 bases line up with TRBD1. CDR3 length: 15 residues. CDR1 is MGHRA and CDR2 is YSYEKL in the germline V gene. V lost 2 bases to trimming and J lost 6 bases; unmatched junction nucleotides: 9.

The gene calls are TRBV14 and TRBJ2-7; a weak D match, TRBD1 (6 bases). The CDR3 extends over 13 amino acids. V was shortened by 4 bases and J by 5 bases, with 12 bases between the two germline ends. Germline CDR1 is SGHDN and CDR2 is FVKESK. The DNA for the CDR3 is TGTGCCAGCAGCCTACAGGGTCTCAACGAGCAGTACTTC. This encodes CASSLQGLNEQYF.

This chain connects TRBV18 to TRBJ2-5; 7 bases are a match to TRBD1. This CDR3 has 15 amino acids. CDR1 KGHSH and CDR2 LQKENI come from the germline V gene. V shed 3 bases, J shed 5 bases, and the junction held 9 bases outside the gene matches. The CDR3: CASSPRQGLKETQYF. The CDR3 bases are TGTGCCAGCTCACCTCGACAGGGTCTCAAGGAGACCCAGTACTTC. The variable domain in full, completed from reference TRBV18 and TRBJ2-5, reads NAGVMQNPRHLVRRRGQEARLRCSPMKGHSHVYWYRQLPEEGLKFMVYLQKENIIDESGMPKERFSAEFPKEGPSILRIQQVVRGDSAAYFCASSPRQGLKETQYFGPGTRLLVL.